This T cell receptor beta chain was documented in a study of human T cells and chemical hapten exposure (dated by TCRdb to 2020 to 2023). Describing the broader study: For sensitization, 2% DPC in acetone was applied to a roughly 2 cm by roughly 2 cm area of upper inner arm skin. Weekly therapeutic DPC doses were additionally applied to the scalp of patients throughout the roughly 25-week study period. Patch tests used Finn chambers with 0.01% DPC on the upper back, scored after 6 days by International Contact Dermatitis Research Group standards. The mostly female patient cohort included alopecia areata with under or over 50% scalp involvement, alopecia totalis and alopecia universalis. Libraries were pooled for sequencing, and per-sample TCR yields varied mainly because of small differences in library volumes within the pool. In alopecia patients, the study followed how the peripheral blood TCR repertoire changed in vivo over primary and secondary sensitization to diphenylcyclopropenone (DPC), a hapten. Blood samples were taken from patients before sensitization (week 0) and then at 2, 6 and about 24 weeks after DPC sensitization. Under 30 alopecia patients gave blood for TCR sequencing at one to four time points (pre-sensitization, 2, 6 and 24 weeks). Broad study findings and their caveats: Alopecia, a presumed autoimmune disease, was present in all patients, so the immune response of the patients might differ from that of healthy individuals. DPC sensitization did not change the number of TCRs with a frequency above 1 in 1000, and there was no evidence of changes in global repertoire structure. Expanded TCRs formed significantly more large CDR3 similarity clusters than pre-sensitization or healthy control sets, consistent with antigen-driven responses. Patch test score correlated positively with the number of PT1 expanded TCRs, reaching significance at thresholds 8, 16 and 32 but not at 4. After repeated subsampling, changes were observed in the strength of the expansion versus patch-test correlation and in the threshold at which the correlation became significant.

The library relied on RACE. The sample was run on a NextSeq 500. Library preparation attached unique molecular identifiers to individual cDNA molecules for quantitative, reproducible TCR counting. Both TCR alpha and TCR beta chains were sequenced from each blood RNA sample. The original pipeline was this. The median number of TCRs per sample was roughly 100,000, ranging from about 23,224 to 700,000. The Decombinator software suite was used to annotate V, J and CDR3 in the TCR reads. For the PS versus PT1 abundance plots, all samples were subsampled to the same number of TCRs (28,000). TCRs were defined as expanded if absent before sensitization and observed at least eight times at the 2-week time point. TCRdb handled the public reads itself, with Q25 trimming in fastp and clone calling in MiXCR, and kept productive beta chains. For every CDR3 protein sequence, its rows merge into one entry that carries the most common genes and DNA. TCRdb's processing, not the authors', yielded these V and J calls. The sample contains approximately 90,000 distinct CDR3 sequences, around 11% of them found a single time. The top ten clonotypes cover 2% to 2.5% of the sample.

Taken with the paper, the label for time point translates to: patch test 1, 2 weeks after DPC sensitization. Sample treatment or condition, as interpreted from the label and publication: therapeutic diphenylcyclopropenone sensitization with weekly scalp DPC. At every patch-test visit, the blood draw took place before the patch test was put on. Eligible patients were aged 18 to 70, diagnosed with alopecia, deemed suitable for DPC therapy, and excluded if pregnant. Total RNA was extracted from unfractionated whole blood that had been collected in Tempus Blood RNA tubes. This clonotype was found many times. Its target antigen remains unknown. Nothing much larger sits one base from this clone, and base qualities are not available. The sequenced sample was whole blood, obtained in connection with sensitization to the hapten diphenylcyclopropenone (DPC). This receptor was obtained from a woman aged 35 to 49 with alopecia areata. Some clones in this sample may be carry-over from other donors' samples.

The CDR3 region reads CASSLGLAGSYEQYF. Here is the DNA: TGTGCCAGCAGCCTGGGACTAGCGGGTTCCTACGAGCAGTACTTC. The rearranged segments are TRBV11-2 and TRBJ2-7, and 12 bases in between align with TRBD2. Clipping removes 5 bases from V and 1 base from J, with 3 as the unmatched junction base count. Looking up the germline V gene yields CDR1 SGHAT and CDR2 FQNNGV. The CDR3 covers 15 residues, taking in both the cysteine and the phenylalanine. Here the CDR3 DNA is all that survives: 45 bases in frame from base 1. The CDR3, completed at both ends by the reference TRBV11-2 and TRBJ2-7 genes, gives the full variable domain EAGVAQSPRYKIIEKRQSVAFWCNPISGHATLYWYQQILGQGPKLLIQFQNNGVVDDSQLPKDRFSAERLKGVDSTLKIQPAKLEDSAVYLCASSLGLAGSYEQYFGPGTRLTVT.